This paragraph covers one T cell receptor beta chain sequence. The data are from a study of cytomegalovirus exposure and HLA in healthy donors. Study in general: Unique TCR beta sequences numbering approximately 120 million came from around 180 million T cells in an earlier analysis. For the roughly 400 genotyped donors, roughly 80% fell within the Caucasian-associated ancestry cluster.

Researchers ran the PCR with 60 Vbeta and 13 Jbeta primers. Repertoires were generated with immunoSEQ multiplex PCR, while TCRdb's copy carries only in-frame clones and drops some. This sample has around 200,000 clones, with around 80% found just once. Germline assignment: CDR1 SGDLS and CDR2 YYNGEE. There are 15 residues in the CDR3. V was cut by 3 bases and J by 4 bases, with 17 bases left in between. Sequenced material: PBMCs. The chain has TRBV9 and TRBJ2-7; D possibly corresponds to TRBD2 (5 bases). This clonotype was sampled from a man in his thirties or forties in good health and CMV-seronegative. The CDR3 protein is CASSEHPGNAYEQYF. CDR3 nucleotides: TGTGCCAGCAGCGAACACCCGGGAAATGCGTACGAGCAGTACTTC.